This T cell receptor beta chain was documented in a study of T cells in Graves' hyperthyroidism and ophthalmopathy. Germline V lookup: CDR1 SGHRS, CDR2 YFSETQ. The CDR3 has 14 residues. The source material, RNA transcripts, was used to amplify TCR beta CDR3 regions. Researchers ran a first-round RT-PCR on the TCR CDR3 using the HTBI primer set. TCRdb itself ran the multiplex PCR reads through MiXCR, one entry per CDR3 protein. The sample contains approximately 640,000 distinct CDR3 sequences, under 20% of which appear only once. In regard to this clonotype: An end of the junction differs from the germline gene, which may be a read error.

No progression to ophthalmopathy during 18 months of follow-up defined stable disease. With a duration under 2 months, the hyperthyroidism was newly diagnosed in patients aged 18 to 65. Diagnostic decisions used clinical symptoms, serum thyroxine and TRAb, thyroid ultrasound and orbital computed tomography. This clonotype originated in a woman in her 30s with Graves' hyperthyroidism. The specimen sequenced was blood. The chain combines TRBV5-1 with TRBJ2-1; D not resolved. CDR3 amino acids: CASSTSDLNNEQFF. The CDR3 nucleotides read TGTGCCAGCAGCACCTCCGACCTAAACAATGAGCAGTTCTTC.